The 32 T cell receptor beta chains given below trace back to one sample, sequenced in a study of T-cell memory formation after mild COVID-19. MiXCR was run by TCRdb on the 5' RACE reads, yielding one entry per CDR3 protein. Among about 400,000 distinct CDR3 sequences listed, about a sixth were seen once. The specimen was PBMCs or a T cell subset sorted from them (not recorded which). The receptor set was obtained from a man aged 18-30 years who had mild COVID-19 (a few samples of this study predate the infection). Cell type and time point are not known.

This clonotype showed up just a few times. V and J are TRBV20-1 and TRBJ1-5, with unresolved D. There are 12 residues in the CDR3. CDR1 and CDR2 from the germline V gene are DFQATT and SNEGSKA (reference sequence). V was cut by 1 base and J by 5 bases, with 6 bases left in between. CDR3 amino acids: CSARVADQPQHF. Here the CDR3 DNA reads TGCAGTGCTAGAGTGGCCGATCAGCCCCAGCATTTT.

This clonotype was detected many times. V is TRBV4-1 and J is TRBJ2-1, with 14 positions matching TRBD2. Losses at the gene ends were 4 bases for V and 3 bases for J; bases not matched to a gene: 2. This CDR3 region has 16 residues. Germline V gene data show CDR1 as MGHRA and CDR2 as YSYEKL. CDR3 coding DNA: TGCGCCAGCAGCCGACTAGCGGGGGGGCTCTACAATGAGCAGTTCTTC. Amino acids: CASSRLAGGLYNEQFF.

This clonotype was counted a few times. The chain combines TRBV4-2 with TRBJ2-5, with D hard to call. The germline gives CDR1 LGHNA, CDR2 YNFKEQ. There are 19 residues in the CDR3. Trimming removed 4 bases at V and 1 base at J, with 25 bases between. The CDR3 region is CASSPQVRASHMIQETQYF. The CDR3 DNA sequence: TGTGCCAGCAGCCCTCAAGTACGGGCTTCCCATATGATCCAAGAGACCCAGTACTTC.

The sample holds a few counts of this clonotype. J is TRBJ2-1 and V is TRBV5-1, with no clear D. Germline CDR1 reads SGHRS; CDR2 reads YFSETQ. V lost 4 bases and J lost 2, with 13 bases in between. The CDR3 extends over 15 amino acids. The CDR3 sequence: CASSPSPGAYNEQFF. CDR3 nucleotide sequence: TGCGCCAGCAGCCCCTCGCCCGGAGCCTACAATGAGCAGTTCTTC.

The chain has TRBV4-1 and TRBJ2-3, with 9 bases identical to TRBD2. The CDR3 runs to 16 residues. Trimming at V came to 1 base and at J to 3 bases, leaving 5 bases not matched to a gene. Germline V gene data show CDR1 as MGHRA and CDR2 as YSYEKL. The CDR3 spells CASSQGAGGMTDTQYF. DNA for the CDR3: TGCGCCAGCAGCCAAGGGGCGGGGGGGATGACAGATACGCAGTATTTT.

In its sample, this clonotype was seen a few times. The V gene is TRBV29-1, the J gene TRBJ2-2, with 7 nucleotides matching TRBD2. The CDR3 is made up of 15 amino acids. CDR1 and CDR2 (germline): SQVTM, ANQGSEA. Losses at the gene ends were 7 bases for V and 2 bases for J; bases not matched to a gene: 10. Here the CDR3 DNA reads TGCAGCGCGAAGGAGGGGACTAAAAACACCGGGGAGCTGTTTTTT. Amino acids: CSAKEGTKNTGELFF.

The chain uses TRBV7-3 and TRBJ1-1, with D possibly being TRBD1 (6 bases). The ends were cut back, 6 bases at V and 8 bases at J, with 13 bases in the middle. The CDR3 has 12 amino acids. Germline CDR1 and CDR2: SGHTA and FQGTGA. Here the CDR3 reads CASSRPQGEAFF. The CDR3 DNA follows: TGTGCCAGCAGTCGACCACAGGGCGAAGCTTTCTTT.

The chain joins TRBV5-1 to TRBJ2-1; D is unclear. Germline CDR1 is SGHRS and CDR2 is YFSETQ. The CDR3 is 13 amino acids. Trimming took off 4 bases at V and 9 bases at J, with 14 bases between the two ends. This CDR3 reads CASSQIRPGEQFF. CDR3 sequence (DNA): TGCGCCAGCAGCCAGATACGCCCAGGTGAGCAGTTCTTC. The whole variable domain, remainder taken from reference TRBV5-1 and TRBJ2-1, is KAGVTQTPRYLIKTRGQQVTLSCSPISGHRSVSWYQQTPGQGLQFLFEYFSETQRNKGNFPGRFSGRQFSNSRSEMNVSTLELGDSALYLCASSQIRPGEQFFGPGTRLTVL.

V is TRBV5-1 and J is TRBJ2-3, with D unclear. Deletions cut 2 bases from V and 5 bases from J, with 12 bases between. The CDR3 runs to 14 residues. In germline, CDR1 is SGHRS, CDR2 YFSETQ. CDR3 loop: CASSFRGLQDTQYF. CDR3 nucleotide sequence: TGCGCCAGCAGCTTCCGAGGATTGCAAGATACGCAGTATTTT.

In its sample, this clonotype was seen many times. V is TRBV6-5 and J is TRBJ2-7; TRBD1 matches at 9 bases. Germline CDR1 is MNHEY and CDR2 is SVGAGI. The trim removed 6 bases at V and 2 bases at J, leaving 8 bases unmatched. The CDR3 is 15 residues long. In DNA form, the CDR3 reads TGTGCCAGCAGAACCGGGACAGGGAGTCCCTACGAGCAGTACTTC. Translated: CASRTGTGSPYEQYF.

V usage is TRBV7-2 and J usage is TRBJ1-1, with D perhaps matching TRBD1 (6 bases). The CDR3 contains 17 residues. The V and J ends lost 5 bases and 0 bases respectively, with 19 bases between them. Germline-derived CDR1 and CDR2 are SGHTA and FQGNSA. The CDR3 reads CASSPRWGGRMNTEAFF. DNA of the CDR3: TGTGCCAGCAGCCCAAGGTGGGGGGGCAGGATGAACACTGAAGCTTTCTTT.

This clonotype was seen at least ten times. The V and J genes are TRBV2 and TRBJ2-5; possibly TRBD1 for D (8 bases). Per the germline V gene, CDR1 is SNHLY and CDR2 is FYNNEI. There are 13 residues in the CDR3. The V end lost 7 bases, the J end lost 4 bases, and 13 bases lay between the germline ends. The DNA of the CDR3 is TGTGCCAGCAAGGACAGGGAGGGAGAGACCCAGTACTTC. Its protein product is CASKDREGETQYF.

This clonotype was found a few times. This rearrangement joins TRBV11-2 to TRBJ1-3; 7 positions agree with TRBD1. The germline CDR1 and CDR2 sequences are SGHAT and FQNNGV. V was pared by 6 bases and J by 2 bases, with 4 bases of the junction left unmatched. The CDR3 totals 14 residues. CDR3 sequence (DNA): TGTGCCAGCAGACCTACAGGGGCTGGAAACACCATATATTTT. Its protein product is CASRPTGAGNTIYF. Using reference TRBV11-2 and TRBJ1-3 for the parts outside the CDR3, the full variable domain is EAGVAQSPRYKIIEKRQSVAFWCNPISGHATLYWYQQILGQGPKLLIQFQNNGVVDDSQLPKDRFSAERLKGVDSTLKIQPAKLEDSAVYLCASRPTGAGNTIYFGEGSWLTVV.

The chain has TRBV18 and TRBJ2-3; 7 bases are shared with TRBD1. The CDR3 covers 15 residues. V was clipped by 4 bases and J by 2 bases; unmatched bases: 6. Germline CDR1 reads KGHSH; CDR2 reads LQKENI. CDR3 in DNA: TGTGCCAGCTCACGGAACAGGGGCGACACAGATACGCAGTATTTT. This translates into CASSRNRGDTDTQYF.

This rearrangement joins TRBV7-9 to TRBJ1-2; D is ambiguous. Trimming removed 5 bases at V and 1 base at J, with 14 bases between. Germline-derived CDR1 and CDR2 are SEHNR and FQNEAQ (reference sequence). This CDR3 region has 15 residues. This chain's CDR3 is CASSPPSADNYGYTF. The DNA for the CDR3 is TGTGCCAGCAGCCCCCCGTCGGCGGATAACTATGGCTACACCTTC.

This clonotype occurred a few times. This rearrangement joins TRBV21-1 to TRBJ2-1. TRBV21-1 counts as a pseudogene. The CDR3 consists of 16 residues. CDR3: CASRNEASGSNNEQFF. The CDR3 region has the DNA TGTGCCAGCAGAAACGAAGCGTCGGGGTCAAACAATGAGCAGTTCTTC.

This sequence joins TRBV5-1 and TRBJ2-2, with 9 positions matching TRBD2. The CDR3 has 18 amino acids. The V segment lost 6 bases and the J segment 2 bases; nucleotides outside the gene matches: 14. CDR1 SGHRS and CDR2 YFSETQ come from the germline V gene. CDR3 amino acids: CASNPSISGGGNTGELFF. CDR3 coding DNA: TGCGCCAGCAACCCGAGCATTAGCGGGGGCGGCAACACCGGGGAGCTGTTTTTT.

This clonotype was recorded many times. The CDR3: CAIGNREGNYGYTF. The DNA of the CDR3 is TGTGCTATCGGAAACAGGGAAGGAAACTATGGCTACACCTTC. V and J are TRBV6-5 and TRBJ1-2; a possible D gene is TRBD1 (6 bases). The CDR3 consists of 14 residues. From germline, CDR1 is MNHEY and CDR2 SVGAGI.

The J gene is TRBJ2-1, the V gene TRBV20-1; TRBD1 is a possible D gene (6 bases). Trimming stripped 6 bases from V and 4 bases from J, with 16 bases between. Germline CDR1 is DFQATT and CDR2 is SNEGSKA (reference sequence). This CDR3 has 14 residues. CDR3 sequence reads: CSAEPGQSYNEQFF. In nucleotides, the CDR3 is TGCAGTGCCGAGCCGGGACAAAGTTACAATGAGCAGTTCTTC.

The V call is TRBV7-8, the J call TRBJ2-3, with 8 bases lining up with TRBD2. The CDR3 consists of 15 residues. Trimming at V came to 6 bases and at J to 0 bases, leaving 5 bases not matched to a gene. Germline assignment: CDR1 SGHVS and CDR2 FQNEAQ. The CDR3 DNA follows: TGTGCCAGCAGGGTTACGGGGGGGAGCACAGATACGCAGTATTTT. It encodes CASRVTGGSTDTQYF.

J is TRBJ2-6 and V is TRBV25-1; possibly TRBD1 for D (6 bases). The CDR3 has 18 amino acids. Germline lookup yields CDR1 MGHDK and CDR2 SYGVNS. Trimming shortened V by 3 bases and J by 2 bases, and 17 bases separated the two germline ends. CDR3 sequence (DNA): TGTGCCAGCAGTGATCTACGACAGGACGATACTGGGGCCAACGTCCTGACTTTC. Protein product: CASSDLRQDDTGANVLTF.

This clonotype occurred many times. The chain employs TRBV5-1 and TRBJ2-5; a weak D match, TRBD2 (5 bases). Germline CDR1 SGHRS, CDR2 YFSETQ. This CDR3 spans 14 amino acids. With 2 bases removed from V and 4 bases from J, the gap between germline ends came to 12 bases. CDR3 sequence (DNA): TGCGCCAGCAGCTTTATGGGCGGGCGAGAGACCCAGTACTTC. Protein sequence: CASSFMGGRETQYF. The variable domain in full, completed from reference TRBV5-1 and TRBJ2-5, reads KAGVTQTPRYLIKTRGQQVTLSCSPISGHRSVSWYQQTPGQGLQFLFEYFSETQRNKGNFPGRFSGRQFSNSRSEMNVSTLELGDSALYLCASSFMGGRETQYFGPGTRLLVL.

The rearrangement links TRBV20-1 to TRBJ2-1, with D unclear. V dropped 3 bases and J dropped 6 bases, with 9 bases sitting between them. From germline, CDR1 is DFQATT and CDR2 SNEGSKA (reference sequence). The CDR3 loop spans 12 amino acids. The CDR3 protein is CSASRDFNEQFF. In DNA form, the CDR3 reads TGCAGTGCTAGTCGAGATTTCAATGAGCAGTTCTTC.

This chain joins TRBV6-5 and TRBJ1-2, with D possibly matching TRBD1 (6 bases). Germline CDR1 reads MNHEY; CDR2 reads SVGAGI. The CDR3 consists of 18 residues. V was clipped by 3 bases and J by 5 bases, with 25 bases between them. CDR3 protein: CASSYRVGQGHRFYGYTF. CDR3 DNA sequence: TGTGCCAGCAGTTATCGGGTTGGGCAGGGGCACCGATTTTATGGCTACACCTTC.

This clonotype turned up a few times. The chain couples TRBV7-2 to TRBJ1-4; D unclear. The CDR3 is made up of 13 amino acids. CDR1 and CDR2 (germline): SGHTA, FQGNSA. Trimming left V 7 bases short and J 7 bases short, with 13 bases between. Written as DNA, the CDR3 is TGTGCCAGCACCCCTTGGCGAGGTGAAAAACTGTTTTTT. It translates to CASTPWRGEKLFF. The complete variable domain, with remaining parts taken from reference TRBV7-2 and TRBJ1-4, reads GAGVSQSPSNKVTEKGKDVELRCDPISGHTALYWYRQSLGQGLEFLIYFQGNSAPDKSGLPSDRFSAERTGGSVSTLTIQRTQQEDSAVYLCASTPWRGEKLFFGSGTQLSVL.

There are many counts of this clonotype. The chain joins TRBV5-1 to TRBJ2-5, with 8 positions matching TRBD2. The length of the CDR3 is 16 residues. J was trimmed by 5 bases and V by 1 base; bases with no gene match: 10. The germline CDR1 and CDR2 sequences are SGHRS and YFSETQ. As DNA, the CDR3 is TGCGCCAGCAGCTTGTTTCCAGCGGGGGCCGGGGAGACCCAGTACTTC. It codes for CASSLFPAGAGETQYF.

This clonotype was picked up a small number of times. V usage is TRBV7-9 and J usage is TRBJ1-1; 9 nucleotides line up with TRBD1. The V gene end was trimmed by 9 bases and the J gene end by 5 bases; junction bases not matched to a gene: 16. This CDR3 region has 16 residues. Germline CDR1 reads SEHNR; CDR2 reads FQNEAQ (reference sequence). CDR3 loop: CARGVLDRDRETEAFF. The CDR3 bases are TGTGCCAGGGGGGTACTAGACCGGGACAGGGAGACTGAAGCTTTCTTT.

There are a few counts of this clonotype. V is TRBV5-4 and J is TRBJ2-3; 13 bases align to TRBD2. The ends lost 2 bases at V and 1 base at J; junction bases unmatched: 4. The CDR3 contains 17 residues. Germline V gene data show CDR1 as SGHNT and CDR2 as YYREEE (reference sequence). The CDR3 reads CASSFAGTSGGTDTQYF. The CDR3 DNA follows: TGTGCCAGCAGCTTCGCCGGGACTAGCGGGGGCACAGATACGCAGTATTTT.

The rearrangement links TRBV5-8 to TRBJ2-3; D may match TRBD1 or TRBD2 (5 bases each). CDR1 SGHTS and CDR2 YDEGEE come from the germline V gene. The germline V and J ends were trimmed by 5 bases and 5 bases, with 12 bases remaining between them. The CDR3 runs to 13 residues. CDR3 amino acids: CASSRGRRDTQYF. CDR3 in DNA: TGTGCCAGCAGTCGGGGACGCAGAGATACGCAGTATTTT.

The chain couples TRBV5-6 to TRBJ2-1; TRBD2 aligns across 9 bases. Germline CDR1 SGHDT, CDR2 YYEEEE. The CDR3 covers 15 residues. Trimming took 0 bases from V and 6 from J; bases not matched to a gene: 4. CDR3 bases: TGTGCCAGCAGCTTGGAGAGTAGCGGGGGCAATGAGCAGTTCTTC. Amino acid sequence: CASSLESSGGNEQFF.

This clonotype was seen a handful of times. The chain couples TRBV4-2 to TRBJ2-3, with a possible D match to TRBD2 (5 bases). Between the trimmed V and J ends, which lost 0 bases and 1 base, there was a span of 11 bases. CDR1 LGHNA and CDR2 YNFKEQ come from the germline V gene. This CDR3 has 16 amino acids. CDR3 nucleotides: TGTGCCAGCAGCCAAGATCGGGGTTCCCGCACAGATACGCAGTATTTT. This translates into CASSQDRGSRTDTQYF.

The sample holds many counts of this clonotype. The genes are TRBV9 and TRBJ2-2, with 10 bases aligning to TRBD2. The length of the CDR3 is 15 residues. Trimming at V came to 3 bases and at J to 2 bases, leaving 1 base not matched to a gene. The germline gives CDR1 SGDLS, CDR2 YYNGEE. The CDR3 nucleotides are TGTGCCAGCAGCGAGCGGGGGGGCAACACCGGGGAGCTGTTTTTT. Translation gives CASSERGGNTGELFF.